A single T cell receptor beta chain is shown here with its context. Trimming stripped 8 bases from V and 7 bases from J, with 15 bases between. Germline-derived CDR1 and CDR2 are MDHEN and SYDVKM. The CDR3 is 12 amino acids. The record originates from a study of control samples from healthy donors and cancer patients. Clones were sequenced by immunoSEQ multiplex PCR, and TCRdb holds only the in-frame ones, with some missing. This sample has 150,000 to 200,000 clones, with around nine tenths found just once. Sequencing input: blood. The clonotype originates from a man aged 25-45 years in good health. The chain couples TRBV28 to TRBJ2-7; D call uncertain. The CDR3 DNA sequence: TGTGCCAGCTGCCTCCTCACCCATGAGCAGTACTTC. This encodes CASCLLTHEQYF.